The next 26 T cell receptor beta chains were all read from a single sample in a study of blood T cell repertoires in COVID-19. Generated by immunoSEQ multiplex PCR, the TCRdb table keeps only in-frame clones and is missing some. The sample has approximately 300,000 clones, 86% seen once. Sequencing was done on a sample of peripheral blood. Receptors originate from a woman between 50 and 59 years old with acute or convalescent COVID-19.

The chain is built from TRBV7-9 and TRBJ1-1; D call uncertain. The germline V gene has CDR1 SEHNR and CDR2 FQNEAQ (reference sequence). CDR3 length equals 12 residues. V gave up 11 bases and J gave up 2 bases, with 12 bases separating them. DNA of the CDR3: TGTGCCCCAGGCGCGGGCAACACTGAAGCTTTCTTT. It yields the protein CAPGAGNTEAFF.

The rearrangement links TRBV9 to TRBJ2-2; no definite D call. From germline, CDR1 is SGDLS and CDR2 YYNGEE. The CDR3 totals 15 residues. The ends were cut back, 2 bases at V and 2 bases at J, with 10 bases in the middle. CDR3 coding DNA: TGTGCCAGCAGCGTGGGCAACTCAAACACCGGGGAGCTGTTTTTT. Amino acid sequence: CASSVGNSNTGELFF.

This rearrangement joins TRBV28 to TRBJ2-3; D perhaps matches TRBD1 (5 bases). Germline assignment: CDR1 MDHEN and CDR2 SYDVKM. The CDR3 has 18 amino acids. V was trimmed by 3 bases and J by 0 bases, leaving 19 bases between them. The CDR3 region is CASSFLAGSLSSTDTQYF. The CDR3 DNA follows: TGTGCCAGCAGTTTCTTGGCAGGGTCACTCTCTAGCACAGATACGCAGTATTTT.

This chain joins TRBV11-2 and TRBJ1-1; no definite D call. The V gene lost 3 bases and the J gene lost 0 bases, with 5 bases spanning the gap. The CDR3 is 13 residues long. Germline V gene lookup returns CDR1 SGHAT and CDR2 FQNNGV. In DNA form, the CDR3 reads TGTGCCAGCAGCTTTACAGTGAACACTGAAGCTTTCTTT. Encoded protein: CASSFTVNTEAFF. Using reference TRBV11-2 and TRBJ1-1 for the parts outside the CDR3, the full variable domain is EAGVAQSPRYKIIEKRQSVAFWCNPISGHATLYWYQQILGQGPKLLIQFQNNGVVDDSQLPKDRFSAERLKGVDSTLKIQPAKLEDSAVYLCASSFTVNTEAFFGQGTRLTVV.

The CDR3 DNA is TGTGCCAGAAGCTTGGGGTCGACTAGCGGGCGTTCCACGGGGAGCACAGATACGCAGTATTTT. Amino acids: CARSLGSTSGRSTGSTDTQYF. J is TRBJ2-3 and V is TRBV5-3; 10 bases agree with TRBD2. TRBV5-3 is an ORF; its function is uncertain. This CDR3 contains 21 residues. Losses at the gene ends were 0 bases for V and 0 bases for J; bases not matched to a gene: 16.

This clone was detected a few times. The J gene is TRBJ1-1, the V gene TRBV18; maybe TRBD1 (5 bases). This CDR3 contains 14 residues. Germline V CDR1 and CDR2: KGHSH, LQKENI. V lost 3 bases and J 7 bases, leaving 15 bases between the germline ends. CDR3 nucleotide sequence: TGTGCCAGCTCACCCCTCGGGGGGGAAGGTGAAGCTTTCTTT. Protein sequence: CASSPLGGEGEAFF.

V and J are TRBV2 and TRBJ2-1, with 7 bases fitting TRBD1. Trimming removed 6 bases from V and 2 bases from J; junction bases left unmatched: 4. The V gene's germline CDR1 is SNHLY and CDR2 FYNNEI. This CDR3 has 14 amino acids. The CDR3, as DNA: TGTGCCAGCAGCGCGCAGGGGGCCTACAATGAGCAGTTCTTC. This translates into CASSAQGAYNEQFF.

The CDR3 spells CASSGSGQGRKLFF. The CDR3 bases are TGTGCCAGCAGCGGGTCGGGACAGGGGAGAAAACTGTTTTTT. The chain combines TRBV6-5 with TRBJ1-4; 10 bases are shared with TRBD1. Germline V gene data show CDR1 as MNHEY and CDR2 as SVGAGI. CDR3 length: 14 amino acids. Trimming removed 6 bases from V and 10 bases from J; junction bases left unmatched: 8.

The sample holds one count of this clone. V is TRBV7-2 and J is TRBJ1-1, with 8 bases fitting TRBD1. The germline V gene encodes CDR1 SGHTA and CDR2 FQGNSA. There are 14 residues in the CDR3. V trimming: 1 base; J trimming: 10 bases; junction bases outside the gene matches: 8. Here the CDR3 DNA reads TGTGCCAGCAGCTTAGGGCCCCAGGGGGCGCTAGCTTTCTTT. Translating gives CASSLGPQGALAFF.

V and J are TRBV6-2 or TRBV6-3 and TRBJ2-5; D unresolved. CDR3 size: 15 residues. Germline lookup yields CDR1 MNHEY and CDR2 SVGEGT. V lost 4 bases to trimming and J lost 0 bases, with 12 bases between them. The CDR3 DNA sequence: TGTGCCAGCAGTTTCCGACCGGAGTACCAAGAGACCCAGTACTTC. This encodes CASSFRPEYQETQYF.

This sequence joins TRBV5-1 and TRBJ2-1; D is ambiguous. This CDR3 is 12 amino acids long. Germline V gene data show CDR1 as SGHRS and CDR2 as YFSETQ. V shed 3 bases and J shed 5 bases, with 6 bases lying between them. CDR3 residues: CASSYNNNEQFF. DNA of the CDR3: TGCGCCAGCAGCTACAACAACAATGAGCAGTTCTTC.

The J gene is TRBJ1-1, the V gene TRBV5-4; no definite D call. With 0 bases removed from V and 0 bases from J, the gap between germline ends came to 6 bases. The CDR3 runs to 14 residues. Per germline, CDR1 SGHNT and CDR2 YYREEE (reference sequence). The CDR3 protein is CASSLASMNTEAFF. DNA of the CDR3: TGTGCCAGCAGCTTGGCCAGTATGAACACTGAAGCTTTCTTT.

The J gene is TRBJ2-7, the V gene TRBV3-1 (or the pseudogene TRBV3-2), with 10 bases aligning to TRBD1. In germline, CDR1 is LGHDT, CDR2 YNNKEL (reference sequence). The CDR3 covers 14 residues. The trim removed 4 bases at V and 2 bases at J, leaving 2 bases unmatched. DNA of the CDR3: TGTGCCAGCAGCCTTGGACAGGGGGCCTACGAGCAGTACTTC. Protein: CASSLGQGAYEQYF.

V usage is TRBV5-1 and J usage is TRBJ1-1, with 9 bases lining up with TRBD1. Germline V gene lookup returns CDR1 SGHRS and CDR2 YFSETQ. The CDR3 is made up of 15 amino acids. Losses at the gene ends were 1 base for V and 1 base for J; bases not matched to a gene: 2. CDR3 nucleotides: TGCGCCAGCAGCTTGACAGGGGGCCAGAACACTGAAGCTTTCTTT. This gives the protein CASSLTGGQNTEAFF.

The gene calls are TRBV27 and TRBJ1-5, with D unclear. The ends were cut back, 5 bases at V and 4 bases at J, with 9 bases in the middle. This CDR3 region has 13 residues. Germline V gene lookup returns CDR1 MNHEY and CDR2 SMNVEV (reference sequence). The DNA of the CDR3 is TGTGCCAGCAGTCCCCCAGAAAATCAGCCCCAGCATTTT. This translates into CASSPPENQPQHF.

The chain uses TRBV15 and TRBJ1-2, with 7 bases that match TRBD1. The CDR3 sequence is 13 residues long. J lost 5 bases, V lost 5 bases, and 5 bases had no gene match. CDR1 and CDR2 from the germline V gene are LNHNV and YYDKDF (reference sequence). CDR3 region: CATSPTGWYGYTF. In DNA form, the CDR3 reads TGTGCCACCAGCCCGACAGGGTGGTATGGCTACACCTTC.

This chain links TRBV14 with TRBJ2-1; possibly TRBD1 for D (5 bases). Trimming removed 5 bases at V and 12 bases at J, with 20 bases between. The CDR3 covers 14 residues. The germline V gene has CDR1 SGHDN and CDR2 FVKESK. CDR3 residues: CASSNLLSGRRQFF. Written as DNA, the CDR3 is TGTGCCAGCAGCAACCTCCTCTCAGGGCGCAGGCAGTTCTTC.

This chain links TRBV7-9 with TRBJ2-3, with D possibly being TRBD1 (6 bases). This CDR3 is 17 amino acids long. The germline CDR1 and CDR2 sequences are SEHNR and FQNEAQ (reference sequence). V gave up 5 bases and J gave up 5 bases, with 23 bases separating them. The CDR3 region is CASSPLVWQGLEDTQYF. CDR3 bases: TGTGCCAGCAGCCCCCTGGTTTGGCAGGGGCTGGAAGATACGCAGTATTTT.

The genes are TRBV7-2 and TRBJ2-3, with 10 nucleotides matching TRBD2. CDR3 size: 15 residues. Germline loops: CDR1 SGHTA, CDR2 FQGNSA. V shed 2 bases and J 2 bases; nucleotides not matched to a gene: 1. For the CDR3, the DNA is TGTGCCAGCAGCTTAACTAGCGGGGACACAGATACGCAGTATTTT. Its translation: CASSLTSGDTDTQYF.

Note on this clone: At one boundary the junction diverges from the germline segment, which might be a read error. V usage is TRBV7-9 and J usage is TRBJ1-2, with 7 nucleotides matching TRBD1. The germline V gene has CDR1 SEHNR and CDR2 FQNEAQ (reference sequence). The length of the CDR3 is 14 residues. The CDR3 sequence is CAGSSPDRVRSYTF. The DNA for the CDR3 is TGTGCCGGCAGCAGCCCCGACAGGGTCCGTAGCTACACCTTC.

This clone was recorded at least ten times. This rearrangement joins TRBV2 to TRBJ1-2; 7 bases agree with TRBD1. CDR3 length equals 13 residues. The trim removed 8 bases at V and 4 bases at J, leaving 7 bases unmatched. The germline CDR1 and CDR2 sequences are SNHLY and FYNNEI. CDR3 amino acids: CASGSRTGYGYTF. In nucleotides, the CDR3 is TGTGCCAGCGGTTCTAGGACAGGCTATGGCTACACCTTC.

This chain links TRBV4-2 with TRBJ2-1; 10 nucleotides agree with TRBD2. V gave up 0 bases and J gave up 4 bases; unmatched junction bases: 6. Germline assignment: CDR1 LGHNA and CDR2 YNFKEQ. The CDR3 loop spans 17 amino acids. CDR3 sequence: CASSQELRTSGYNEQFF. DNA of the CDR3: TGTGCCAGCAGCCAAGAGCTCCGGACTAGCGGTTACAATGAGCAGTTCTTC.

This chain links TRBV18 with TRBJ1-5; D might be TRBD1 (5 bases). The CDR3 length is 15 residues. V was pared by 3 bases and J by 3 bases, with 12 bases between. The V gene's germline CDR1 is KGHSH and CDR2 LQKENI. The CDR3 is CASSPFRVDNQPQHF. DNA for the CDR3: TGTGCCAGCTCACCTTTCAGGGTCGACAATCAGCCCCAGCATTTT. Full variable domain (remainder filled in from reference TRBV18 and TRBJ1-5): NAGVMQNPRHLVRRRGQEARLRCSPMKGHSHVYWYRQLPEEGLKFMVYLQKENIIDESGMPKERFSAEFPKEGPSILRIQQVVRGDSAAYFCASSPFRVDNQPQHFGDGTRLSIL.

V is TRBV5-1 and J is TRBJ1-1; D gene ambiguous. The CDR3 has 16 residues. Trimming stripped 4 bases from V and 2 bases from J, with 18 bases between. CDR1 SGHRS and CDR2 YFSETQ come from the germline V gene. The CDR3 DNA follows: TGCGCCAGCAGCCTCCGGTACGGGGTAGGAAACACTGAAGCTTTCTTT. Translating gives CASSLRYGVGNTEAFF. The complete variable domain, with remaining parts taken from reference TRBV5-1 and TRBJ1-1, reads KAGVTQTPRYLIKTRGQQVTLSCSPISGHRSVSWYQQTPGQGLQFLFEYFSETQRNKGNFPGRFSGRQFSNSRSEMNVSTLELGDSALYLCASSLRYGVGNTEAFFGQGTRLTVV.

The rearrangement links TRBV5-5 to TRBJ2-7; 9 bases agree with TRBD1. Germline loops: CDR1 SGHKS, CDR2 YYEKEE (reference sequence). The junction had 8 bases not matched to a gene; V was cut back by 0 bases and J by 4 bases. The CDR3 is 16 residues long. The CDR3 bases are TGTGCCAGCAGCTTGGCATTAGACAGGGGGGGGTACGAGCAGTACTTC. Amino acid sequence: CASSLALDRGGYEQYF.

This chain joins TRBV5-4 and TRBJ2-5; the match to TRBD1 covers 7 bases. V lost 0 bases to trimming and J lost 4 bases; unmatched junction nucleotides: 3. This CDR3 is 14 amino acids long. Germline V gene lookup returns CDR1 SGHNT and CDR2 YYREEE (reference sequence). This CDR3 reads CASSLGGGLETQYF. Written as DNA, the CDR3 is TGTGCCAGCAGCTTGGGAGGGGGCTTAGAGACCCAGTACTTC. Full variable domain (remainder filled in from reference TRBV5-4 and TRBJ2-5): ETGVTQSPTHLIKTRGQQVTLRCSSQSGHNTVSWYQQALGQGPQFIFQYYREEENGRGNFPPRFSGLQFPNYSSELNVNALELDDSALYLCASSLGGGLETQYFGPGTRLLVL.